The source of this T cell receptor (beta chain) is a study of blood T cell repertoires in COVID-19. Background on the study: The cDNA or gDNA used as material had been derived from T cells, B-cell-depleted T cells, or PBMCs.

The repertoire was sequenced with immunoSEQ multiplex PCR; TCRdb's copy has only in-frame clones and lacks some. The sample lists about 130,000 clones, about 85% seen once, with 1.9% in the top ten. V was shortened by 0 bases and J by 8 bases, with 14 bases between the two germline ends. The germline V gene encodes CDR1 SGHKS and CDR2 YYEKEE (reference sequence). The CDR3 length is 14 residues. V gene TRBV5-5 combines with J gene TRBJ1-2; TRBD1 is a possible D gene (6 bases). The material sequenced was peripheral blood. This receptor was taken from a man in his 70s with acute or convalescent COVID-19. This CDR3 reads CASSLAPGEGGYTF. In DNA form, the CDR3 reads TGTGCCAGCAGCTTGGCCCCAGGGGAAGGCGGCTACACCTTC.